These 20 T cell receptor beta chains were all obtained from the same sample, sequenced in a study of cytomegalovirus exposure and HLA in healthy donors. Primers for the PCR totalled 60 Vbeta and 13 Jbeta. The repertoire was sequenced with immunoSEQ multiplex PCR; TCRdb's copy has only in-frame clones and lacks some. Recorded for this sample: some 51,000 clones. Sequencing input: PBMCs. The receptors shown here come from a man aged 40-49 years in good health and CMV-seropositive.

In DNA form, the CDR3 reads TGTGCCAGCAGTTTTCTAACGCAGGGAAACGCCGGGGAGCTGTTTTTT. Amino acids: CASSFLTQGNAGELFF. The chain joins TRBV2 to TRBJ2-2; D perhaps matches TRBD1 (5 bases). Germline CDR1 and CDR2: SNHLY and FYNNEI. V was clipped by 5 bases and J by 6 bases, with 19 bases between them. The CDR3 contains 16 residues. The whole variable domain, remainder taken from reference TRBV2 and TRBJ2-2, is EPEVTQTPSHQVTQMGQEVILRCVPISNHLYFYWYRQILGQKVEFLVSFYNNEISEKSEIFDDQFSVERPDGSNFTLKIRSTKLEDSAMYFCASSFLTQGNAGELFFGEGSRLTVL.

The J gene is TRBJ2-5, the V gene TRBV6-5, with 9 positions matching TRBD2. With the DNA end fitting TRBJ2-7 better, the J assignment may be wrong. Germline lookup yields CDR1 MNHEY and CDR2 SVGAGI. The CDR3 extends over 16 amino acids. In DNA, the CDR3 is TGTGCCAGCAGTTACCAGCCGCTAGCGGGACCCTACGAGCAGTACTTC. Amino acids: CASSYQPLAGPYEQYF.

This chain joins TRBV13 and TRBJ2-7; tentative D call: TRBD2 (6 bases). The CDR3 length is 16 residues. V dropped 5 bases and J dropped 0 bases, with 17 bases sitting between them. The germline V gene has CDR1 PRHDT and CDR2 FYEKMQ (reference sequence). The CDR3 DNA reads TGTGCCAGCAGCGTATCTATAGCGGCACCCTCCTACGAGCAGTACTTC. The encoded protein is CASSVSIAAPSYEQYF.

The chain links TRBV18 to TRBJ1-4; 7 bases are a match to TRBD1. CDR1 is KGHSH and CDR2 is LQKENI in the germline V gene. This CDR3 spans 15 amino acids. V trimming: 0 bases; J trimming: 5 bases; junction bases outside the gene matches: 3. CDR3 sequence reads: CASSPPGQPNEKLFF. Written as DNA, the CDR3 is TGTGCCAGCTCACCACCGGGACAGCCGAATGAAAAACTGTTTTTT.

The chain couples TRBV6-1 to TRBJ2-7; D remains unclear. The CDR3 has 15 residues. V was cut by 1 base and J by 3 bases, with 13 bases left in between. Germline V gene lookup returns CDR1 MNHNS and CDR2 SASEGT. CDR3 sequence reads: CASSEGHQAHYEQYF. DNA of the CDR3: TGTGCCAGCAGTGAAGGTCATCAAGCCCACTACGAGCAGTACTTC.

Notes on this clone: Since no conserved phenylalanine or tryptophan closes the CDR3, a read error is the likely cause. It is unclear where the CDR3 begins or ends on the DNA, so no DNA is shown, and the CDR3 is as TCRdb lists it. The J gene is TRBJ2-3, the V gene TRBV28; the tabulated D call, TRBD1, remains unverified against the DNA. Looked up from germline, CDR1 is MDHEN and CDR2 is SYDVKM. The CDR3 numbers 8 amino acids, ends counted. The CDR3 protein is CASSFRVC.

The chain has TRBV15 and TRBJ2-5; TRBD2 matches at 10 bases. J was trimmed by 0 bases and V by 3 bases; bases with no gene match: 4. The germline gives CDR1 LNHNV, CDR2 YYDKDF (reference sequence). The CDR3 extends over 16 amino acids. CDR3 in DNA: TGTGCCACCAGCAGGGAGACTAGCGGGTACCAAGAGACCCAGTACTTC. As protein: CATSRETSGYQETQYF. The full variable domain, rest sourced from reference TRBV15 and TRBJ2-5, is DAMVIQNPRYQVTQFGKPVTLSCSQTLNHNVMYWYQQKSSQAPKLLFHYYDKDFNNEADTPDNFQSRRPNTSFCFLDIRSPGLGDTAMYLCATSRETSGYQETQYFGPGTRLLVL.

The V gene is TRBV10-3, the J gene TRBJ2-1; D perhaps matches TRBD1 (6 bases). This CDR3 region has 15 residues. Trimming removed 4 bases at V and 3 bases at J, with 13 bases between. CDR1 and CDR2 (germline): ENHRY, SYGVKD. The CDR3 sequence: CAISAPRGIYNEQFF. The CDR3 DNA follows: TGTGCCATCAGTGCCCCCAGGGGAATCTACAATGAGCAGTTCTTC.

V and J are TRBV2 and TRBJ2-5, with a possible D match to TRBD1 (6 bases). The V gene's germline CDR1 is SNHLY and CDR2 FYNNEI. The CDR3 loop spans 12 amino acids. V lost 5 bases and J lost 7, with 11 bases in between. The CDR3 loop reads CASSTLTGTQYF. The CDR3 nucleotides are TGTGCCAGCAGTACCCTGACAGGGACCCAGTACTTC.

The chain combines TRBV7-2 with TRBJ2-3; TRBD2 agrees at 10 bases. Germline CDR1 SGHTA, CDR2 FQGNSA. The CDR3 sequence is 15 residues long. The J segment lost 3 bases and the V segment lost 1 base, leaving 1 base of the junction unmatched. The chain's CDR3 is CASSLELAGTDTQYF. In nucleotides, the CDR3 is TGTGCCAGCAGCTTAGAACTAGCGGGGACAGATACGCAGTATTTT.

CDR3: CASSPTGGWKAFF. The CDR3 DNA reads TGTGCCAGCAGCCCTACAGGGGGGTGGAAAGCTTTCTTT. The chain combines TRBV11-2 with TRBJ1-1, with 8 bases aligning to TRBD1. The J segment lost 9 bases and the V segment lost 5 bases, leaving 8 bases of the junction unmatched. Per germline, CDR1 SGHAT and CDR2 FQNNGV. This CDR3 comprises 13 residues.

This chain joins TRBV5-1 and TRBJ2-7; maybe TRBD2 (6 bases). V was shortened by 4 bases and J by 1 base, with 18 bases between the two germline ends. The CDR3 is made up of 16 amino acids. Germline CDR1 is SGHRS and CDR2 is YFSETQ. The CDR3 loop reads CASSTKVGTDSYEQYF. CDR3 nucleotide sequence: TGCGCCAGCAGCACAAAGGTGGGGACTGATTCCTACGAGCAGTACTTC. Complete variable domain (other parts from reference TRBV5-1 and TRBJ2-7): KAGVTQTPRYLIKTRGQQVTLSCSPISGHRSVSWYQQTPGQGLQFLFEYFSETQRNKGNFPGRFSGRQFSNSRSEMNVSTLELGDSALYLCASSTKVGTDSYEQYFGPGTRLTVT.

The chain uses TRBV9 and TRBJ1-2, with 7 positions matching TRBD1. Trimming cost V 2 bases and J 3 bases; bases outside gene matches: 4. CDR3 length equals 14 residues. Germline V gene sequence: CDR1 SGDLS, CDR2 YYNGEE. The CDR3 here is CASSVTGRDYGYTF. The CDR3, as DNA: TGTGCCAGCAGCGTGACAGGGCGGGACTATGGCTACACCTTC. Full variable domain (rest looked up from reference TRBV9 and TRBJ1-2): DSGVTQTPKHLITATGQRVTLRCSPRSGDLSVYWYQQSLDQGLQFLIQYYNGEERAKGNILERFSAQQFPDLHSELNLSSLELGDSALYFCASSVTGRDYGYTFGSGTRLTVV.

The chain links TRBV6-1 to TRBJ2-1, with 10 bases fitting TRBD2. Germline V CDR1 and CDR2: MNHNS, SASEGT. Germline trimming cut 8 bases from V and 4 bases from J; bases unmatched to any gene: 5. This CDR3 has 14 residues. CDR3 protein: CASASGSVYNEQFF. CDR3 sequence (DNA): TGTGCCAGCGCTAGCGGGAGCGTATACAATGAGCAGTTCTTC.

This chain connects TRBV30 to TRBJ2-1; unclear D gene. V was cut by 2 bases and J by 9 bases, with 11 bases left in between. The CDR3 has 12 amino acids. Germline V gene sequence: CDR1 GTSNPN, CDR2 SVGIG (reference sequence). The chain's CDR3 is CAWSPSTGEQFF. The CDR3 region has the DNA TGTGCCTGGAGTCCCTCGACGGGTGAGCAGTTCTTC.

This chain links TRBV5-1 with TRBJ1-4; D gene ambiguous. Looked up from germline, CDR1 is SGHRS and CDR2 is YFSETQ. This CDR3 region has 14 residues. V was clipped by 4 bases and J by 8 bases, with 15 bases between them. The CDR3 sequence: CASSLGGLGEKLFF. The CDR3 nucleotides are TGCGCCAGCAGCCTGGGAGGGCTGGGAGAAAAACTGTTTTTT.

The V call is TRBV6-6, the J call TRBJ1-5; 7 bases line up with TRBD1. Losses at the gene ends were 5 bases for V and 6 bases for J; bases not matched to a gene: 4. The CDR3 is 13 amino acids. Germline V gene data show CDR1 as MNHNY and CDR2 as SVGAGI (reference sequence). Here the CDR3 reads CASSPGGIQPQHF. In DNA form, the CDR3 reads TGTGCCAGCAGTCCAGGGGGAATTCAGCCCCAGCATTTT.

V gene TRBV6-6 combines with J gene TRBJ1-1; no clear D gene. CDR3 length equals 15 residues. CDR1 and CDR2 from the germline V gene are MNHNY and SVGAGI (reference sequence). Trimming shortened V by 0 bases and J by 6 bases, and 14 bases separated the two germline ends. The CDR3 nucleotides read TGTGCCAGCAGTTACTCCCCCGGGTCGGGTCCTGAAGCTTTCTTT. Protein product: CASSYSPGSGPEAFF.

The chain joins TRBV6-6 to TRBJ1-1, with 7 bases matching TRBD1. Per germline, CDR1 MNHNY and CDR2 SVGAGI (reference sequence). Trimming at V came to 7 bases and at J to 7 bases, leaving 6 bases not matched to a gene. The CDR3 has 12 residues. This CDR3 reads CASILRDSEAFF. CDR3 coding DNA: TGTGCCAGCATATTACGGGACAGTGAAGCTTTCTTT.

V usage is TRBV6-6 and J usage is TRBJ2-7; 11 nucleotides line up with TRBD2. Germline assignment: CDR1 MNHNY and CDR2 SVGAGI (reference sequence). This CDR3 has 15 residues. The trim removed 2 bases at V and 0 bases at J, leaving 0 bases unmatched. CDR3 amino acids: CASSYTSGSSYEQYF. The CDR3 nucleotides read TGTGCCAGCAGTTACACTAGCGGGAGCTCCTACGAGCAGTACTTC.